The rows below give T cell receptor beta chains drawn from one sample of a study of blood T cell repertoires in COVID-19. The table came from immunoSEQ multiplex PCR; TCRdb's copy has only in-frame clones and leaves some out. The sample shows about 44,000 clones, approximately 88% of them seen only once. The sequenced sample consisted of peripheral blood. The source of these receptors is a woman in her 40s with acute or convalescent COVID-19. CDR3s include the opening cysteine and the closing phenylalanine or tryptophan. The D gene is left open where the match is weak. Rows give clone size only sometimes, using once, few, many, or a class for an expanded clone.

J,size,D,V,DNA,CDR3
TRBJ1-6,-,-,TRBV19,TGTGCCAGTACCGACAGTCGGACCCTCCACTTT,CASTDSRTLHF
TRBJ2-7,-,-,TRBV5-1,TGCGCCAGCAGCTTGGGGCAGGGTGCGTACGAGCAGTACTTC,CASSLGQGAYEQYF
TRBJ1-1,-,-,TRBV18,TGTGCCAGCTCACCACCGGGCAGGGGTCCTATGAACACTGAAGCTTTCTTT,CASSPPGRGPMNTEAFF
TRBJ2-2,once,TRBD1,TRBV5-6,TGTGCCAGCAGTCCCCGCCAGGGGGTTGGCGGGGAGCTGTTTTTT,CASSPRQGVGGELFF
TRBJ2-5,-,-,TRBV28,TGTGCCAGCAGTTCCCCAGGGGAAGGAGAAGAGACCCAGTACTTC,CASSSPGEGEETQYF
TRBJ1-1,-,-,TRBV5-1,TGCGCCAGCAGCTCGGAGACAGGTTTGAGCACTGAAGCTTTCTTT,CASSSETGLSTEAFF
TRBJ2-3,-,-,TRBV2,TGTGCCAGCAGTCTCGGCAGGGTTAGCACAGATACGCAGTATTTT,CASSLGRVSTDTQYF
TRBJ2-5,-,-,TRBV5-6,TGTGCCAGCAGCCCCCGTGGAGGGAGGTACCAAGAGACCCAGTACTTC,CASSPRGGRYQETQYF
TRBJ1-2,-,-,TRBV18,TGTGCCAGCTCACCCTCAGAGGGAACAGATGGCTACACCTTC,CASSPSEGTDGYTF
TRBJ1-1,-,-,TRBV7-2,TGTGCCAGCAGCTCCCGGCCAGGGGTGGTAAACACTGAAGCTTTCTTT,CASSSRPGVVNTEAFF
TRBJ1-4,-,TRBD1,TRBV7-9,TGTGCCAGCAGCGACGGGACAGGGGGCGGTTCGACTAATGAAAAACTGTTTTTT,CASSDGTGGGSTNEKLFF
TRBJ1-3,-,-,TRBV19,TGTGCCAGTAGTTCCCCTAAAGACAGCTCTGGAAACACCATATATTTT,CASSSPKDSSGNTIYF
TRBJ2-1,-,TRBD2,TRBV6-5,TGTGCCAGCAGATGGGGGACTAGCCCCTTTGCTGAGCAGTTCTTC,CASRWGTSPFAEQFF
TRBJ1-4,-,-,TRBV18,TGTGCCAGCTCACCAGAAAGGGTCGGGGGTAATGAAAAACTGTTTTTT,CASSPERVGGNEKLFF
TRBJ1-4,few,TRBD1,TRBV11-1,TGTGCCAGCAGCTTCGGGACAGCTAATGAAAAACTGTTTTTT,CASSFGTANEKLFF
TRBJ1-5,-,TRBD1,TRBV5-1,TGCGCCAGCAGCCAGGGACAGGGGACTCAGCCCCAGCATTTT,CASSQGQGTQPQHF